Presented here are 10 T cell receptor beta chains from one specimen sequenced in a study of blood T cells in healthy people across ages. Next came a second PCR, run for roughly 7 to 12 cycles, which used a sample-barcoded 5' primer along with a J-beta primer mix. TCRdb itself ran the 5' RACE reads through MiXCR, one entry per CDR3 protein. The sample contains 500,000 to 700,000 distinct CDR3 sequences, 25% to 30% of which appear only once. The sequencing input was blood. Receptor source: a woman at least 80 years old in good health.

Many counts were recorded for this clonotype. V and J are TRBV2 and TRBJ1-2; no definite D call. This CDR3 region has 15 residues. Germline V CDR1 and CDR2: SNHLY, FYNNEI. Trimming took 5 bases from V and 8 from J, leaving 21 bases between them. The CDR3 is CASSTPPATTAGYTF. In DNA form, the CDR3 reads TGTGCCAGCAGTACGCCCCCGGCTACCACGGCCGGCTACACCTTC.

This clonotype was counted ten times or more. This may come from a read error, since a much larger clone is one base off. DNA of the CDR3: TGTGCCAGCGTGCCCAGGGGGAGGACTGAAGCTTTCTTT. Protein product: CASVPRGRTEAFF. The chain carries TRBV6-2 or TRBV6-3 and TRBJ1-1; 7 bases fit TRBD1. The V segment lost 8 bases and the J segment 5 bases; nucleotides outside the gene matches: 8. Germline V CDR1 and CDR2: MNHEY, SVGEGT. This CDR3 has 13 residues.

This chain uses TRBV20-1 with TRBJ2-1, with 8 bases fitting TRBD2. This CDR3 is built from 14 residues. Germline CDR1 reads DFQATT; CDR2 reads SNEGSKA (reference sequence). V lost 4 bases and J lost 7; bases outside the gene matches: 9. CDR3 DNA sequence: TGCAGTGCTACGGGAGGGCCCACCTTAAATGAGCAGTTCTTC. Translated: CSATGGPTLNEQFF.

This clonotype came up many times. The chain links TRBV5-1 to TRBJ1-2; 7 nucleotides agree with TRBD1. CDR3 size: 14 residues. With 4 bases clipped from V and 3 bases from J, the junction kept 6 bases outside the gene matches. Germline assignment: CDR1 SGHRS and CDR2 YFSETQ. This chain's CDR3 is CASSPTGADYGYTF. The CDR3, as DNA: TGCGCCAGCAGCCCAACAGGGGCGGACTATGGCTACACCTTC. The complete variable domain, with remaining parts taken from reference TRBV5-1 and TRBJ1-2, reads KAGVTQTPRYLIKTRGQQVTLSCSPISGHRSVSWYQQTPGQGLQFLFEYFSETQRNKGNFPGRFSGRQFSNSRSEMNVSTLELGDSALYLCASSPTGADYGYTFGSGTRLTVV.

This clonotype was detected only a few times. V usage is TRBV7-2 and J usage is TRBJ1-2, with D perhaps TRBD1 (6 bases). The CDR3 consists of 13 residues. Germline V gene sequence: CDR1 SGHTA, CDR2 FQGNSA. V lost 6 bases, J lost 6 bases, and 14 bases lay in between. CDR3 nucleotide sequence: TGTGCCAGCAGTAAAACAGGGAGGGATGGCTACACCTTC. Translated: CASSKTGRDGYTF.

This clonotype has at least ten counts. CDR3 loop: CASSAGQGWYEKLFF. CDR3 DNA sequence: TGTGCCAGCAGCGCCGGACAGGGGTGGTATGAAAAACTGTTTTTT. The chain uses TRBV11-2 and TRBJ1-4; 9 bases align to TRBD1. Trimming at V came to 5 bases and at J to 6 bases, leaving 7 bases not matched to a gene. Per the germline V gene, CDR1 is SGHAT and CDR2 is FQNNGV. The CDR3 has 15 residues.

The chain employs TRBV5-5 and TRBJ1-1; a weak D match, TRBD1 (5 bases). This CDR3 has 14 residues. V was shortened by 4 bases and J by 3 bases, with 13 bases between the two germline ends. CDR1 and CDR2 (germline): SGHKS, YYEKEE (reference sequence). This CDR3 reads CASSIRDGYTEAFF. CDR3 sequence (DNA): TGTGCCAGCAGCATCCGGGACGGCTACACTGAAGCTTTCTTT.

A remark on this clonotype: This may be a read error, as it is one base from a much larger clone. The CDR3 DNA reads TGTGCCAGCAGTCCCTCCCCTAGCACAGATACGCGGTATTTT. This gives the protein CASSPSPSTDTRYF. The chain employs TRBV27 and TRBJ2-3; a possible D gene is TRBD2 (5 bases). The CDR3 loop spans 14 amino acids. The germline CDR1 and CDR2 sequences are MNHEY and SMNVEV (reference sequence).

The table lists this clonotype with many counts. The rearrangement joins TRBV6-2 or TRBV6-3 to TRBJ1-2; D gene unclear. The germline V and J ends were trimmed by 2 bases and 2 bases, with 15 bases remaining between them. The CDR3 totals 16 residues. The germline CDR1 and CDR2 sequences are MNHEY and SVGEGT. The CDR3 DNA follows: TGTGCCAGCAGTTACAGAGCCTCCCCTTCAAACTATGGCTACACCTTC. This gives the protein CASSYRASPSNYGYTF.

Ten or more counts support this clonotype. The J gene is TRBJ2-3, the V gene TRBV27, with D maybe TRBD1 (6 bases). Germline V gene lookup returns CDR1 MNHEY and CDR2 SMNVEV (reference sequence). V lost 8 bases and J lost 1, with 16 bases in between. The CDR3 contains 15 residues. CDR3: CASSLQGLGTDTQYF. DNA for the CDR3: TGTGCCAGCTCCCTACAGGGATTGGGCACAGATACGCAGTATTTT.